The clone carrying this T cell receptor (beta chain) was counted ten times or more. The sample originates from a study of glioma-infiltrating T cells. Amplification of TCR alpha and beta CDR3 regions from RNA used iRepertoire nested multiplex PCR. One-step reverse transcription and amplification started from about 100-400 ng of tissue mRNA or PBMC total RNA. TCRdb re-derived calls from the multiplex PCR reads in MiXCR, one entry per CDR3 protein. Among fewer than 250,000 distinct CDR3 sequences listed, about 32% were seen once. Unmatched junction bases numbered 3, after V lost 6 bases and J lost 0 bases. Germline CDR1 and CDR2: DFQATT and SNEGSKA (reference sequence). CDR3 length equals 14 residues.

This TCR was recovered from a human donor with low-grade glioma or glioblastoma, undergoing nonglioma brain surgery, or in good health (not recorded which). The chain carries TRBV20-1 and TRBJ2-3, with 10 bases lining up with TRBD2. The sample was glioma tissue, nonneoplastic brain tissue, or PBMCs (not recorded which). The CDR3 bases are TGCAGTGCCCCGACTAGCGGGAGCACAGATACGCAGTATTTT. It yields the protein CSAPTSGSTDTQYF.